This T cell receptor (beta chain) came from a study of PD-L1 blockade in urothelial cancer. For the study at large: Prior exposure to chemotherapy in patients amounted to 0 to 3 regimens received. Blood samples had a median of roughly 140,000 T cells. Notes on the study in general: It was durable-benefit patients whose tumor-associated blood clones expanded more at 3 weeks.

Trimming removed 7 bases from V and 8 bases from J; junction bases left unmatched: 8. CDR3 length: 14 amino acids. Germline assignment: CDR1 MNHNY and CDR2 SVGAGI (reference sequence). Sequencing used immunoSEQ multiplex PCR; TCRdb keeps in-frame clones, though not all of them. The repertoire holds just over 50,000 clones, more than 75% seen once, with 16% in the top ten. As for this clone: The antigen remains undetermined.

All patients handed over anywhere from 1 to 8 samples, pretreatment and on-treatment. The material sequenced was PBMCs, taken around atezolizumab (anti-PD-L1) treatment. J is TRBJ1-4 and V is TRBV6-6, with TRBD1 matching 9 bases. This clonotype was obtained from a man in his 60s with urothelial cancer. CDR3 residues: CASTTGGAWEKLFF. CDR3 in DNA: TGTGCCAGCACCACAGGGGGCGCGTGGGAAAAACTGTTTTTT.